Listed below are T cell receptor beta chains from one sample, sequenced in a study of CD8+ T cells in alopecia areata. Assay used: immunoSEQ multiplex PCR; TCRdb lists only in-frame clones, some missing. The table has some 98,000 clones, approximately 60% seen once; the top ten hold 15% to 17%. This specimen was CD8+ T cells sorted from blood, taken at week 4, from a patient treated with tofacitinib. The receptors derive from a human donor with alopecia areata. The CDR3 runs from the conserved cysteine through the conserved F or W. D genes are given only for firm matches. Clone size, where shown, is once, few, many, or a class for clones that have expanded.

size	J	V	D	DNA	CDR3
.	TRBJ2-3	TRBV4-3	.	TGCGCCAGCAGCCAAGAACCCGGGGCGGACACAGATACGCAGTATTTT	CASSQEPGADTDTQYF
.	TRBJ2-3	TRBV5-6	TRBD2	TGTGCCAGCAACTACCCGGGGGGGCCCTACGCAGATACGCAGTATTTT	CASNYPGGPYADTQYF
.	TRBJ2-3	TRBV4-1	.	TGCGCCAGCAGCCAAGGACAAAGCACAGATACGCAGTATTTT	CASSQGQSTDTQYF
.	TRBJ2-1	TRBV10-2	.	TGCGCCAGCAGCTCGACTAGCAATGAGCAGTTCTTC	CASSSTSNEQFF
.	TRBJ2-7	TRBV5-1	TRBD1	TGCGCCAGCAGCCCCTCGGGAGGGGACAGGGGGCGCAGGGAGCAGTACTTC	CASSPSGGDRGRREQYF
.	TRBJ1-1	TRBV25-1	.	TGTGCCAGCAGGATGAACACTGAAGCTTTCTTT	CASRMNTEAFF
few	TRBJ1-2	TRBV29-1	.	TGCAGCGTTGCGGCAGGGCTGAGTGGCTACACCTTC	CSVAAGLSGYTF
.	TRBJ2-2	TRBV4-3	.	TGCGCCAGCAGCCGGGACCGTGGCAACACCGGGGAGCTGTTTTTT	CASSRDRGNTGELFF
.	TRBJ1-2	TRBV21-1	.	TGTGCCAGCAGCACCCGACGGGGGGGCTACACCTTC	CASSTRRGGYTF
.	TRBJ2-7	TRBV5-1	.	TGCGCCAGCAGCTTGGGCTACGAGCAGTACTTC	CASSLGYEQYF
.	TRBJ2-3	TRBV4-3	.	TGCGCCAGCAGCGAAGGAGATACGCAGTATTTT	CASSEGDTQYF
.	TRBJ1-1	TRBV13	TRBD1	TGTGCCAGCAGCGGGGGACAGACTTACACTGGCGGGACTGAAGCTTTCTTT	CASSGGQTYTGGTEAFF
.	TRBJ1-1	TRBV27	.	TGTGCCAGCAGTTTAGGGTCCGGGCTGGACACTGAAGCTTTCTTT	CASSLGSGLDTEAFF
.	TRBJ2-3	TRBV30	.	TGTGCCTGGAGTTCAGGGGACGGTGATACGCAGTATTTT	CAWSSGDGDTQYF
.	TRBJ1-1	TRBV11-1	.	TGTGCCAGCAGCTTAGCGGTGAACACTGAAGCTTTCTTT	CASSLAVNTEAFF
few	TRBJ1-2	TRBV29-1	.	TGCAGCGTTGAAGATCTTGGGCGACAGAAAATAAAAGTCGAGTATGGCTACACCTTC	CSVEDLGRQKIKVEYGYTF
.	TRBJ2-5	TRBV4-3	.	TGCGCCAGCAGCCAAGATAGGGGTAACGGAGAGACCCAGTACTTC	CASSQDRGNGETQYF
once	TRBJ2-1	TRBV25-1	TRBD2	TGTGCCAGCAGTAGCGGGAGGTTGCCCTACAATGAGCAGTTCTTC	CASSSGRLPYNEQFF
.	TRBJ2-7	TRBV19	.	TGTGCCAGTACCGGGGGCTACGAGCAGTACTTC	CASTGGYEQYF
.	TRBJ2-5	TRBV4-3	.	TGCGCCAGCAGCCAAGATCTCTCTTGGGGCTCCGGAGGCGAGACCCAGTACTTC	CASSQDLSWGSGGETQYF
.	TRBJ2-6	TRBV28	.	TGTGCCAGCAGTTCAGGAGCTGGGGCCAACGTCCTGACTTTC	CASSSGAGANVLTF
many	TRBJ1-4	TRBV7-9	.	TGTGCCAGCAGCTCAAACAGGGACCTTGATGAAAAACTGTTTTTT	CASSSNRDLDEKLFF
.	TRBJ1-5	TRBV5-6	.	TGTGCCAGCAGCTCCGGTCGGGCAGGACCCTATAGCAATCAGCCCCAGCATTTT	CASSSGRAGPYSNQPQHF
once	TRBJ2-2	TRBV30	TRBD1	TGTGCCTGGGCGGACAGGGGGATAAGCACCGGGGAGCTGTTTTTT	CAWADRGISTGELFF
.	TRBJ2-3	TRBV11-2	.	TGTGCCAGCAGCTTAGAATCGGGGCGAGATACGCAGTATTTT	CASSLESGRDTQYF
.	TRBJ1-1	TRBV9	.	TGTGCCAGCAGTTCCGGGAGGAACACTGAAGCTTTCTTT	CASSSGRNTEAFF
.	TRBJ2-3	TRBV2	.	TGTGCCAGCAGTGAAGGGGAACCCCCGGGTATCACAGATACGCAGTATTTT	CASSEGEPPGITDTQYF
.	TRBJ2-7	TRBV15	TRBD2	TGTGCCACCAGCAGAGATCGACTAGCGGGCGAGCAGTACTTC	CATSRDRLAGEQYF
.	TRBJ2-7	TRBV5-6	.	TGTGCCAGCAGCCCAGGTACAGGGTTCTACGAGCAGTACTTC	CASSPGTGFYEQYF
.	TRBJ2-1	TRBV27	.	TGTGCCAGCAGTTTGGTTGGGATTAGTGGGAATGAGCAGTTCTTC	CASSLVGISGNEQFF
many	TRBJ2-5	TRBV7-9	.	TGTGCCAGCAGCTTCGGGGGAGCCGCTCAAGAGACCCAGTACTTC	CASSFGGAAQETQYF
.	TRBJ2-3	TRBV5-4	.	TGTGCCAGCAGCTCCCCCCACACAGATACGCAGTATTTT	CASSSPHTDTQYF
few	TRBJ2-1	TRBV4-1	.	TGCGCCAGCAGCCAGCTTAATGAGCAGTTCTTC	CASSQLNEQFF
.	TRBJ2-3	TRBV29-1	TRBD2	TGCAGCGTTGAGTTGACTAGCGGGGGCCCTAACACAGATACGCAGTATTTT	CSVELTSGGPNTDTQYF
.	TRBJ2-3	TRBV28	.	TGTGCCAGCAGTTTGGGTCCAGTCACAGATACGCAGTATTTT	CASSLGPVTDTQYF
.	TRBJ1-5	TRBV27	.	TGTGCCAGCAGTTTTATCGGATCACACCAGCCCCAGCATTTT	CASSFIGSHQPQHF
.	TRBJ2-3	TRBV5-1	.	TGCGCCAGCAGCCCCCGCTTGGGGCAGGGATTCGCAGATACGCAGTATTTT	CASSPRLGQGFADTQYF
.	TRBJ2-1	TRBV28	.	TGTGCCAGCAGTTTTATCCAGGGCAATGAGCAGTTCTTC	CASSFIQGNEQFF
.	TRBJ2-5	TRBV2	TRBD2	TGTGCCAGCAGTTCCGGGGGGGCCGGCGTGACCCAGTACTTC	CASSSGGAGVTQYF
.	TRBJ2-5	TRBV5-1	TRBD2	TGCGCCAGCAGCTTGGCTGGGCTAGCGGGGGAAGAGACCCAGTACTTC	CASSLAGLAGEETQYF
.	TRBJ2-4	TRBV4-1	.	TGCGCCAGCAGCCAAGTGGAGGGTAAAAACATTCAGTACTTC	CASSQVEGKNIQYF
.	TRBJ2-1	TRBV28	TRBD2	TGTGCCAGCAGCCCCAATGTGGCGGGAGGGCCGGGTAGGCAGTTCTTC	CASSPNVAGGPGRQFF
.	TRBJ2-3	TRBV25-1	.	TGTGCCAGCAGTGAATCCCCTCACGGCGTACTATTTCGAGATACGCAGTATTTT	CASSESPHGVLFRDTQYF
.	TRBJ1-1	TRBV4-3	.	TGCGCCAGCAGCCCCTTAATGAACACTGAAGCTTTCTTT	CASSPLMNTEAFF
.	TRBJ2-7	TRBV7-8	.	TGTGCCAGCAGCTTTAGGGGGGACAGCCCATACGAGCAGTACTTC	CASSFRGDSPYEQYF
many	TRBJ2-1	TRBV5-1	.	TGCGCCAGCAGCTTCACGACAAGTTACAATGAGCAGTTCTTC	CASSFTTSYNEQFF
medium-sized	TRBJ2-3	TRBV4-3	TRBD2	TGCGCCAGCAGCCAAGATCTAGCGGGAGGGCCAGATACGCAGTATTTT	CASSQDLAGGPDTQYF
.	TRBJ2-1	TRBV13	.	TGTGCCAGCAGCCCCTGGGTCTTCTACAATGAGCAGTTCTTC	CASSPWVFYNEQFF
.	TRBJ2-1	TRBV4-3	TRBD2	TGCGCCAGCAGCCAAGATCACTGGACTAGCGGGAGAGGAAAGTTCTTC	CASSQDHWTSGRGKFF
.	TRBJ1-2	TRBV9	.	TGTGCCAGCAGCGGCCCCAGCGGGGTCAATGGCTACACCTTC	CASSGPSGVNGYTF
once	TRBJ2-1	TRBV19	.	TGTGCCAGTAGTATGAGGGCGGCTAGTCGGTCCTACAATGAGCAGTTCTTC	CASSMRAASRSYNEQFF
.	TRBJ1-1	TRBV4-1	.	TGCGCCAGCAGCCAAGATGGGGGCGACACTGAAGCTTTCTTT	CASSQDGGDTEAFF
.	TRBJ2-7	TRBV7-9	TRBD1	TGTGCCAGCAGCGGGGGACAGTCCTACGAGCAGTACTTC	CASSGGQSYEQYF
few	TRBJ1-6	TRBV4-1	.	TGCGCCAGCAGCCAAGGGCTGGGACAAAATTCACCCCTCCACTTT	CASSQGLGQNSPLHF
.	TRBJ1-2	TRBV5-1	.	TGCGCCAGCAGCTTGGGAGAGTGGCAGAACTATGGCTACACCTTC	CASSLGEWQNYGYTF
.	TRBJ1-3	TRBV29-1	TRBD1	TGCAGCGCCACACAGGGGGCAACCGGAAACACCATATATTTT	CSATQGATGNTIYF
.	TRBJ1-1	TRBV15	.	TGTGCCACCAGCAGAGATAGGGTGGGATCGGTGAACACTGAAGCTTTCTTT	CATSRDRVGSVNTEAFF